This T cell receptor (beta chain) derives from a study of blood T cell repertoires in COVID-19. Study at large: The United States, Italy and Spain were the sources of the acute and convalescent COVID-19 samples.

Clinical history as reported by participants underpinned cohort assignment. Trimming removed 3 bases at V and 0 bases at J, with 17 bases between. This CDR3 has 16 amino acids. Germline V gene lookup returns CDR1 DFQATT and CDR2 SNEGSKA (reference sequence). Methods used by the authors: Estimated nucleated cell counts came from reference gene primer amplification. The data were produced by immunoSEQ multiplex PCR, yet TCRdb's version contains in-frame clones alone and is incomplete. V and J calls and clone size are copied from that table; D and trimming were computed from the DNA. The table lists over 200,000 clones, approximately 88% of them singletons, with roughly 2.4% in the top ten.

The sequence was obtained from a middle-aged woman with acute COVID-19. This chain connects TRBV20-1 to TRBJ1-1, with D perhaps TRBD1 (6 bases). Sequenced sample: PBMCs or T cells enriched from blood (not recorded which). CDR3 nucleotide sequence: TGCAGTGCTAGTTGGGACAACCCGGGCGTGAACACTGAAGCTTTCTTT. This gives the protein CSASWDNPGVNTEAFF.